A selection of T cell receptor beta chains follows, all from one sample in a study of T-cell memory formation after mild COVID-19. MiXCR, applied by TCRdb to the 5' RACE reads, yields one record per CDR3 protein. In the table there are 110,000 or so distinct CDR3 sequences, 15% to 20% of which are singletons. The specimen sequenced was PBMCs or a T cell subset sorted from them (not recorded which). The source is a man between 18 and 29 years old who had mild COVID-19 (a few samples of this study predate the infection). Cell type and time point are not known. Each CDR3 is given with its conserved first and last residue. D genes are given only for firm matches. A clone size is listed for some rows: how often the clone was seen (once, few, many), or a class if it is expanded.

clone_size	v_call	d_call	j_call	cdr3_nt	cdr3_aa
NA	TRBV12-3/TRBV12-4	NA	TRBJ2-7	TGTGCCAGCAGTTTGGGCCTAGCGTCCTACGAGCAGTACTTC	CASSLGLASYEQYF
NA	TRBV28	NA	TRBJ1-2	TGTGCCAGCAGTTTATACGGAAACGGCTACACCTTC	CASSLYGNGYTF
NA	TRBV5-1	NA	TRBJ1-1	TGCGCCAGCAGCTTGGACATCTCTTCGGCCTACACTGAAGCTTTCTTT	CASSLDISSAYTEAFF
few	TRBV4-1	NA	TRBJ1-1	TGCGCCAGCAGCCAGTCGGGGGCCGGCACTGAAGCTTTCTTT	CASSQSGAGTEAFF
NA	TRBV20-1	TRBD1	TRBJ1-2	TGCAGTGCCCAGGACAGGGGAATGTTTGGCTACACCTTC	CSAQDRGMFGYTF
NA	TRBV30	NA	TRBJ1-5	TGTGCCTGGAGAAGGGGCCCGGATCAGCCCCAGCATTTT	CAWRRGPDQPQHF
NA	TRBV3-1	TRBD1	TRBJ1-5	TGTGCCAGCAGCCATGGGACAGGGGGACAGCCCCAGCATTTT	CASSHGTGGQPQHF
many	TRBV18	TRBD2	TRBJ2-1	TGTGCCAGCTCACCCGGGATAGCGGGGGACTCAAGCAATGAGCAGTTCTTC	CASSPGIAGDSSNEQFF
few	TRBV7-2	NA	TRBJ2-1	TGTGCCAGCAGCTCAACCAACCGGGGATCTGAGCAGTTCTTC	CASSSTNRGSEQFF
NA	TRBV6-2/TRBV6-3	NA	TRBJ2-5	TGTGCCAGCAGACAGGTATCAAGTCGGGAGACCCAGTACTTC	CASRQVSSRETQYF
few	TRBV7-2	NA	TRBJ1-4	TGTGCCAGCAGCTCCCTCGGGGGAACTAATGAAAAACTGTTTTTT	CASSSLGGTNEKLFF